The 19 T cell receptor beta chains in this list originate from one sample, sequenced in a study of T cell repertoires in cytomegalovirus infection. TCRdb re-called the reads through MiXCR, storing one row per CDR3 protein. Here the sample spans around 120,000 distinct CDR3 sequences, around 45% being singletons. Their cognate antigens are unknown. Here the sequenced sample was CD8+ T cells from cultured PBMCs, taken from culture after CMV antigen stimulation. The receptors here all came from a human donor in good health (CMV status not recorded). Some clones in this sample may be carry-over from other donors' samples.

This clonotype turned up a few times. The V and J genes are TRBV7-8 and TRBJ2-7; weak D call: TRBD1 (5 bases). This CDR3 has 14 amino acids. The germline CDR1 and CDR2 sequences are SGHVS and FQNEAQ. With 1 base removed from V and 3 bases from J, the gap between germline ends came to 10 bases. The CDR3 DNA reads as TGTGCCAGCAGCTTAGAAGACAGTTACTACGAGCAGTACTTC. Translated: CASSLEDSYYEQYF.

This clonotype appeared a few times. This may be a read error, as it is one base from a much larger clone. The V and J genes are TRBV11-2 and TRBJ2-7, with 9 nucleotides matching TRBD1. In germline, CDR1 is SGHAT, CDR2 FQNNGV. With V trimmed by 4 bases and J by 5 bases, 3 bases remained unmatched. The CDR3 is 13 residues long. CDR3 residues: CASSWGQGNEQYF. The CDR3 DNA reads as TGTGCCAGCAGCTGGGGACAGGGCAACGAGCAGTACTTC.

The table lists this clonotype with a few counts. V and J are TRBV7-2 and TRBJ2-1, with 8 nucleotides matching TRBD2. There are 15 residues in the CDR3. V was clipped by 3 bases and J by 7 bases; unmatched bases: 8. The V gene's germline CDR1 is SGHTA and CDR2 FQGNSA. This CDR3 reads CASSLRTSKWNEQFF. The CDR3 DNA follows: TGTGCCAGCAGCTTGAGGACTAGCAAGTGGAATGAGCAGTTCTTC. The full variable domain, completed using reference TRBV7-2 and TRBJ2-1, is GAGVSQSPSNKVTEKGKDVELRCDPISGHTALYWYRQSLGQGLEFLIYFQGNSAPDKSGLPSDRFSAERTGGSVSTLTIQRTQQEDSAVYLCASSLRTSKWNEQFFGPGTRLTVL.

The CDR3 here is CASSYSTRTDFYEQYF. The CDR3, as DNA: TGTGCCAGCAGTTACTCGACGCGGACAGACTTCTACGAGCAGTACTTC. This rearrangement joins TRBV6-5 to TRBJ2-7; the D gene is possibly TRBD1 (6 bases). V was clipped by 0 bases and J by 3 bases, with 15 bases between them. CDR1 is MNHEY, CDR2 SVGAGI, per germline. CDR3 length equals 16 residues.

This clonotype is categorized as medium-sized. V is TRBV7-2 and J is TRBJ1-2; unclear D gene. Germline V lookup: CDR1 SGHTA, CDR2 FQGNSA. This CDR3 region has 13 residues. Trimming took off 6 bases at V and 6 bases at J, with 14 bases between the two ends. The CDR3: CASSASYGDGYTF. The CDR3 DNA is TGTGCCAGCAGTGCCAGCTATGGGGATGGCTACACCTTC.

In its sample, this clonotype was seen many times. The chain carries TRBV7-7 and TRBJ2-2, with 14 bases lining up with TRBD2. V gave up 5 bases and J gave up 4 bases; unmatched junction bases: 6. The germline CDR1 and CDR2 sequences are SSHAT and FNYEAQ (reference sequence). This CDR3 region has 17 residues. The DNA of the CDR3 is TGTGCCAGCAGCCACCTCGGGACTAGCGGGGGCACCGGGGAGCTGTTTTTT. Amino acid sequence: CASSHLGTSGGTGELFF.

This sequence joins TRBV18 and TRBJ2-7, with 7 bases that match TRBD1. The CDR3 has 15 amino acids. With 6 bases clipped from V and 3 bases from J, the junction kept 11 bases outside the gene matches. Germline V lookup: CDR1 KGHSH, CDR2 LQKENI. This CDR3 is CASSHSRDSVYEQYF. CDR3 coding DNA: TGTGCCAGCTCCCACAGCCGGGACAGTGTCTACGAGCAGTACTTC.

CDR3 nucleotides: TGTGCCAGCAGTATCGGCGCGGCTAATGAAAAACTGTTTTTT. It encodes CASSIGAANEKLFF. V gene TRBV7-6 combines with J gene TRBJ1-4; D gene ambiguous. The V end lost 6 bases, the J end lost 3 bases, and 11 bases lay between the germline ends. There are 14 residues in the CDR3. CDR1 SGHVS and CDR2 FNYEAQ come from the germline V gene.

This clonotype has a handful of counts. CDR3 amino acids: CASSPYGTSGGGAYNEQFF. CDR3 DNA: TGTGCCAGCAGCCCCTATGGGACTAGCGGGGGGGGAGCCTACAATGAGCAGTTCTTC. The chain has TRBV7-8 and TRBJ2-1; 16 bases agree with TRBD2. The V segment lost 5 bases and the J segment 2 bases; nucleotides outside the gene matches: 9. The CDR3 is made up of 19 amino acids. CDR1 and CDR2 (germline): SGHVS, FQNEAQ.

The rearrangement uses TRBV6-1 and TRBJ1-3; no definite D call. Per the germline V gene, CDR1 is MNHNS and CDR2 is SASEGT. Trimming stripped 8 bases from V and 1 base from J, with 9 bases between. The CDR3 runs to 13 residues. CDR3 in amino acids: CASQRSSGNTIYF. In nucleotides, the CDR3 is TGTGCCAGCCAGAGAAGTTCTGGAAACACCATATATTTT.

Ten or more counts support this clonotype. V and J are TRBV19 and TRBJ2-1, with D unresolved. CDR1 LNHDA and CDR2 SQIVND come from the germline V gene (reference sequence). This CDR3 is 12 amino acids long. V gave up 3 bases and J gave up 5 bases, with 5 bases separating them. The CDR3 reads CASSIGDNEQFF. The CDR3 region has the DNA TGTGCCAGTAGTATTGGGGACAATGAGCAGTTCTTC.

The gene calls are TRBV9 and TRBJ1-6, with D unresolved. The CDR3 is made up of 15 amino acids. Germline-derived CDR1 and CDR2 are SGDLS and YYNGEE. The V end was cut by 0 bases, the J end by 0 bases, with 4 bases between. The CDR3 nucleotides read TGTGCCAGCAGCGTAGTTGGCTCCTATAATTCACCCCTCCACTTT. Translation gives CASSVVGSYNSPLHF.

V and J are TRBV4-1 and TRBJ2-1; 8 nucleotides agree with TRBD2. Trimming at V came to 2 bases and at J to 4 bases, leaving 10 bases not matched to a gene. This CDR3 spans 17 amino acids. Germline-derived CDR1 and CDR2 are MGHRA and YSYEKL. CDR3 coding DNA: TGCGCCAGCAGCCAAAGGGCAGCGGGGGCCCTTTACAATGAGCAGTTCTTC. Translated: CASSQRAAGALYNEQFF.

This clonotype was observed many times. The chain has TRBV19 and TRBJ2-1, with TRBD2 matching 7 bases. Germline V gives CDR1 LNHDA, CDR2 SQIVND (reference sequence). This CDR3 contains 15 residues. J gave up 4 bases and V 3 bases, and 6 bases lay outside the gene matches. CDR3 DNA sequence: TGTGCCAGTAGTATCACGGGGGGACTTTACAATGAGCAGTTCTTC. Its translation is CASSITGGLYNEQFF.

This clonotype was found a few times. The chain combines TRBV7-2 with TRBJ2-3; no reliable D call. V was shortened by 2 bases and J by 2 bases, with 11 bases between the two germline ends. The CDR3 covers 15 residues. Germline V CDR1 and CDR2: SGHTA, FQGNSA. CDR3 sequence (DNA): TGTGCCAGCAGCTTATTGGTCGGGTCCACAGATACGCAGTATTTT. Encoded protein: CASSLLVGSTDTQYF.

DNA of the CDR3: TGCGCCAGCAGCCAAGAAGGGCAGGGGGTACAGCCCCAGCATTTT. Amino acids: CASSQEGQGVQPQHF. J is TRBJ1-5 and V is TRBV4-1; 7 nucleotides match TRBD1. Unmatched junction bases numbered 6, after V lost 0 bases and J lost 7 bases. CDR3 length: 15 amino acids. Germline CDR1 reads MGHRA; CDR2 reads YSYEKL.

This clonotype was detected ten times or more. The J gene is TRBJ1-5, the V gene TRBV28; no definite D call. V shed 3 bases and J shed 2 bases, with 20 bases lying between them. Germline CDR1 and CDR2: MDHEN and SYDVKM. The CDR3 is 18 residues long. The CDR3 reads CASSFRPGRRSGNQPQHF. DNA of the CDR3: TGTGCCAGCAGTTTCCGCCCGGGCCGACGTTCTGGCAATCAGCCCCAGCATTTT. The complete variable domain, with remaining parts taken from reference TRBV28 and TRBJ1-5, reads DVKVTQSSRYLVKRTGEKVFLECVQDMDHENMFWYRQDPGLGLRLIYFSYDVKMKEKGDIPEGYSVSREKKERFSLILESASTNQTSMYLCASSFRPGRRSGNQPQHFGDGTRLSIL.

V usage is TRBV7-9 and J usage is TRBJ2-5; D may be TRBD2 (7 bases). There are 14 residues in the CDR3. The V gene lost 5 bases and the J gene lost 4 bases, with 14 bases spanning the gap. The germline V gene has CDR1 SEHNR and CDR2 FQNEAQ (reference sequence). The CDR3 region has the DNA TGTGCCAGCAGCCGAGTAGGGGGGGGAGAGACCCAGTACTTC. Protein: CASSRVGGGETQYF.

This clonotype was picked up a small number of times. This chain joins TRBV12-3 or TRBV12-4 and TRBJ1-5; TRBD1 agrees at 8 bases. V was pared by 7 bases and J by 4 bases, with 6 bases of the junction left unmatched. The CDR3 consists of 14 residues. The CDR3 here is CASNAGGANQPQHF. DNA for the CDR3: TGTGCCAGCAATGCAGGGGGCGCGAATCAGCCCCAGCATTTT.